These 15 T cell receptor beta chains originate from one sample sequenced in a study of blood T cell repertoires in COVID-19. The table came from immunoSEQ multiplex PCR; TCRdb's copy has only in-frame clones and leaves some out. The sample consists of hundreds of thousands of clones, about nine tenths of them appearing once. The source material was peripheral blood. All receptors come from a woman in her twenties or thirties with active or convalescent COVID-19.

The V gene is TRBV3-1 (or the pseudogene TRBV3-2), the J gene TRBJ2-3; 9 positions agree with TRBD2. Germline lookup yields CDR1 LGHDT and CDR2 YNNKEL (reference sequence). CDR3 length: 15 amino acids. With 5 bases clipped from V and 0 bases from J, the junction kept 3 bases outside the gene matches. CDR3 protein: CASSSTSGSTDTQYF. CDR3 DNA sequence: TGTGCCAGCAGCAGTACTAGCGGGAGCACAGATACGCAGTATTTT.

The chain combines TRBV3-1 (or the pseudogene TRBV3-2) with TRBJ2-2; 8 nucleotides match TRBD2. The J segment lost 3 bases and the V segment lost 1 base, leaving 10 bases of the junction unmatched. The CDR3 length is 18 residues. The V gene's germline CDR1 is LGHDT and CDR2 YNNKEL (reference sequence). CDR3 bases: TGTGCCAGCAGCCAAGTTAAGTTGCGGGGGGCTGACACCGGGGAGCTGTTTTTT. Amino acids: CASSQVKLRGADTGELFF.

This clone occurred a few times. The rearrangement uses TRBV4-1 and TRBJ2-1; the D gene is possibly TRBD2 (5 bases). V dropped 1 base and J dropped 9 bases, with 22 bases sitting between them. The germline V gene encodes CDR1 MGHRA and CDR2 YSYEKL. This CDR3 contains 17 residues. The CDR3 is CASSQVNMGIAEGEQFF. For the CDR3, the DNA is TGCGCCAGCAGCCAAGTTAATATGGGAATAGCAGAGGGTGAGCAGTTCTTC.

This chain links TRBV29-1 with TRBJ2-5, with D possibly matching TRBD1 (5 bases). This CDR3 is built from 13 residues. The germline V and J ends were trimmed by 0 bases and 5 bases, with 10 bases remaining between them. Germline values: CDR1 SQVTM, CDR2 ANQGSEA. CDR3 loop: CSVEDLGVETQYF. The CDR3 DNA reads TGCAGCGTTGAAGATCTAGGGGTTGAGACCCAGTACTTC.

The V call is TRBV5-1, the J call TRBJ2-3; 7 bases are shared with TRBD2. Per germline, CDR1 SGHRS and CDR2 YFSETQ. This CDR3 spans 16 amino acids. V lost 0 bases to trimming and J lost 6 bases; unmatched junction nucleotides: 10. The CDR3 nucleotides read TGCGCCAGCAGCTTGGTTTTGGCGGGAGATAGGGATACGCAGTATTTT. It yields the protein CASSLVLAGDRDTQYF.

The chain joins TRBV4-1 to TRBJ1-2; 8 nucleotides line up with TRBD1. The germline V gene encodes CDR1 MGHRA and CDR2 YSYEKL. CDR3 size: 17 residues. The J segment lost 1 base and the V segment lost 0 bases, leaving 7 bases of the junction unmatched. CDR3 coding DNA: TGCGCCAGCAGCCAAGAATTGCTGACAGGGGTTAACTATGGCTACACCTTC. Protein sequence: CASSQELLTGVNYGYTF.

This rearrangement joins TRBV9 to TRBJ1-1, with 7 bases lining up with TRBD1. CDR1 and CDR2 from the germline V gene are SGDLS and YYNGEE. The CDR3 spans 15 residues. V shed 4 bases and J 0 bases; nucleotides not matched to a gene: 6. CDR3 sequence reads: CASSIWGQMNTEAFF. In nucleotides, the CDR3 is TGTGCCAGCAGCATTTGGGGACAGATGAACACTGAAGCTTTCTTT.

The chain carries TRBV4-1 and TRBJ1-6; 7 nucleotides match TRBD1. The trim removed 5 bases at V and 8 bases at J, leaving 15 bases unmatched. This CDR3 has 17 residues. Germline V gene lookup returns CDR1 MGHRA and CDR2 YSYEKL. This CDR3 is CASSSSKDRAQHSPLHF. CDR3 nucleotide sequence: TGCGCCAGCAGCTCAAGTAAAGACAGGGCGCAACATTCACCCCTCCACTTT.

The chain has TRBV3-1 (or the pseudogene TRBV3-2) and TRBJ2-7, with 8 bases aligning to TRBD1. The CDR3 length is 14 residues. The V and J ends lost 4 bases and 2 bases, in that order; junction bases with no gene match: 4. CDR1 and CDR2 (germline): LGHDT, YNNKEL (reference sequence). The CDR3 DNA sequence: TGTGCCAGCAGCCCCGGACAGGGACCCTACGAGCAGTACTTC. The encoded protein is CASSPGQGPYEQYF.

As regards this clone: The sample has other DNA sequences that encode this CDR3 too. The V call is TRBV5-1, the J call TRBJ1-1, with TRBD1 matching over 9 bases. J lost 4 bases, V lost 0 bases, and 1 base had no gene match. CDR1 is SGHRS and CDR2 is YFSETQ in the germline V gene. The CDR3 runs to 14 residues. The CDR3 loop is CASSLGQGVTEAFF. CDR3 coding DNA: TGCGCCAGCAGCTTGGGACAGGGGGTCACTGAAGCTTTCTTT.

This clone was observed once. V gene TRBV10-3 combines with J gene TRBJ1-6; D not resolved. CDR3 size: 16 residues. V dropped 3 bases and J dropped 6 bases, with 15 bases sitting between them. Per the germline V gene, CDR1 is ENHRY and CDR2 is SYGVKD. CDR3 sequence reads: CAISEIDGRGNSPLHF. CDR3 DNA sequence: TGTGCCATCAGTGAAATAGACGGTCGAGGTAATTCACCCCTCCACTTT.

The rearrangement uses TRBV6-6 and TRBJ1-6; 7 bases align to TRBD1. V dropped 10 bases and J dropped 1; count of bases not matched to a gene: 4. The CDR3 is 14 amino acids. Germline-derived CDR1 and CDR2 are MNHNY and SVGAGI (reference sequence). The CDR3 nucleotides read TGTGCCATTACACAGGGGTCCTATAATTCACCCCTCCACTTT. It is translated as CAITQGSYNSPLHF.

The rearrangement links TRBV9 to TRBJ1-1; 7 bases map to TRBD1. The CDR3 runs to 16 residues. CDR1 is SGDLS, CDR2 YYNGEE, per germline. Unmatched junction bases numbered 8, after V lost 3 bases and J lost 0 bases. CDR3 residues: CASSAISGTVNTEAFF. Written as DNA, the CDR3 is TGTGCCAGCAGCGCGATATCCGGGACAGTGAACACTGAAGCTTTCTTT.

This chain uses TRBV27 with TRBJ1-1; TRBD1 might be the D (5 bases). Trimming shortened V by 4 bases and J by 7 bases, and 16 bases separated the two germline ends. Germline V lookup: CDR1 MNHEY, CDR2 SMNVEV (reference sequence). The CDR3 is 14 amino acids. CDR3 sequence (DNA): TGTGCCAGCAGTTCTCAGGGCCTCCACTATGAAGCTTTCTTT. This sequence encodes CASSSQGLHYEAFF.

The gene calls are TRBV16 and TRBJ2-1; tentatively, D is TRBD1 (5 bases). The CDR3 totals 14 residues. The V end lost 0 bases, the J end lost 2 bases, and 5 bases lay between the germline ends. CDR1 is KGHSY and CDR2 is FQNENV in the germline V gene. CDR3: CASSQSGPYNEQFF. Written as DNA, the CDR3 is TGTGCCAGCAGCCAATCGGGGCCCTACAATGAGCAGTTCTTC. Using reference TRBV16 and TRBJ2-1 for the parts outside the CDR3, the full variable domain is GEEVAQTPKHLVRGEGQKAKLYCAPIKGHSYVFWYQQVLKNEFKFLISFQNENVFDETGMPKERFSAKCLPNSPCSLEIQATKLEDSAVYFCASSQSGPYNEQFFGPGTRLTVL.